This T cell receptor beta chain is drawn from a study of technical replicates of blood from a handful of donors. Measured with immunoSEQ multiplex PCR; TCRdb has only the in-frame clones, and not every one. The sample contains 65,000 to 90,000 clones, 93% of which appear only once. Germline V gene lookup returns CDR1 SNHLY and CDR2 FYNNEI. The CDR3 consists of 15 residues. The junction had 10 bases not matched to a gene; V was cut back by 6 bases and J by 3 bases. The sequenced sample was T cells isolated from PBMCs. The rearrangement joins TRBV2 to TRBJ2-7; 8 nucleotides agree with TRBD2. The TCR sequence derives from a human donor in good health. The CDR3 loop reads CASRETSGRFYEQYF. For the CDR3, the DNA is TGTGCCAGCAGAGAAACTAGCGGCAGGTTCTACGAGCAGTACTTC.